These 8 T cell receptor beta chains were all obtained from the same sample, sequenced in a study of shared clonotypes between healthy human individuals. Some clones are missing from TCRdb's copy, which holds only in-frame ones; the method was immunoSEQ multiplex PCR. Among 730,000 or so clones listed, 72% were seen once. The source material was memory CD4+ T cells sorted from blood. Described subset: CD45RA-negative fraction. These receptors all stem from a woman aged 25 to 45 in good health.

This clone turned up a few times. The chain uses TRBV28 and TRBJ2-7; 11 bases line up with TRBD2. Germline V gene lookup returns CDR1 MDHEN and CDR2 SYDVKM. The CDR3 runs 15 residues. Losses at the gene ends were 7 bases for V and 3 bases for J; bases not matched to a gene: 8. The CDR3 region is CASTPIAGGRYEQYF. Here the CDR3 DNA reads TGTGCCAGCACCCCAATAGCGGGAGGGCGCTACGAGCAGTACTTC.

This clone was detected many times. The same CDR3 arises from other DNA sequences in this sample as well. This rearrangement joins TRBV7-2 to TRBJ1-1, with D maybe TRBD1 (5 bases). This CDR3 spans 13 amino acids. Deletions cut 6 bases from V and 1 base from J, with 9 bases between. In germline, CDR1 is SGHTA, CDR2 FQGNSA. For the CDR3, the DNA is TGTGCCAGCAGTCACGACAGGAACACTGAAGCTTTCTTT. Its protein is CASSHDRNTEAFF.

This chain links TRBV2 with TRBJ2-5, with TRBD1 identical over 9 bases. Unmatched junction bases numbered 2, after V lost 6 bases and J lost 3 bases. Per germline, CDR1 SNHLY and CDR2 FYNNEI. The CDR3 extends over 13 amino acids. The CDR3: CASSGDREETQYF. The CDR3 DNA sequence: TGTGCCAGCAGCGGGGACAGGGAAGAGACCCAGTACTTC.

V usage is TRBV28 and J usage is TRBJ1-5; D is uncertain. This CDR3 region has 15 residues. The germline V gene encodes CDR1 MDHEN and CDR2 SYDVKM. Trimming stripped 7 bases from V and 2 bases from J, with 15 bases between. CDR3 in amino acids: CASINSRVRNQPQHF. Written as DNA, the CDR3 is TGTGCCAGCATCAACTCAAGGGTTCGCAATCAGCCCCAGCATTTT.

This clone was detected only a few times. The chain joins TRBV4-1 to TRBJ2-7; D remains unclear. V lost 1 base, J lost 1 base, and 5 bases lay in between. The CDR3 is 13 residues long. Germline values: CDR1 MGHRA, CDR2 YSYEKL. CDR3 nucleotides: TGCGCCAGCAGCCAAGTGGCATCCTACGAGCAGTACTTC. It translates to CASSQVASYEQYF.

The chain links TRBV27 to TRBJ2-6; weak D call: TRBD1 (6 bases). The ends were cut back, 2 bases at V and 4 bases at J, with 12 bases in the middle. CDR3 size: 16 residues. The germline V gene has CDR1 MNHEY and CDR2 SMNVEV (reference sequence). CDR3 bases: TGTGCCAGCAGTTTACAGGGGATCGGAGGGGCCAACGTCCTGACTTTC. This encodes CASSLQGIGGANVLTF.

This clone has just one count. The chain carries TRBV2 and TRBJ2-2; 9 nucleotides match TRBD2. Per germline, CDR1 SNHLY and CDR2 FYNNEI. Losses at the gene ends were 2 bases for V and 8 bases for J; bases not matched to a gene: 9. The CDR3 consists of 16 residues. The DNA of the CDR3 is TGTGCCAGCAGTGAATTGGGCGGGAGGGCCAGTGGGGAGCTGTTTTTT. Encoded protein: CASSELGGRASGELFF.

This clone was detected many times. The genes are TRBV7-9 and TRBJ2-7, with a weak D call TRBD1 (6 bases). The CDR3 runs to 15 residues. From germline, CDR1 is SEHNR and CDR2 FQNEAQ (reference sequence). The V end was cut by 8 bases, the J end by 1 base, with 18 bases between. The CDR3, as DNA: TGTGCCAGCGCCGCAAGTCAGGGGCTTTCCTACGAGCAGTACTTC. Translating gives CASAASQGLSYEQYF.